The 29 T cell receptor beta chains presented below share a single source sample, sequenced in a study of cytomegalovirus exposure and HLA in healthy donors. PCR employed 60 Vbeta and 13 Jbeta primers. Sequencing used immunoSEQ multiplex PCR; TCRdb keeps in-frame clones, though not all of them. The table records more than 95,000 clones, around 9.1% of them present only once. Sequences were obtained from PBMCs. The receptors derive from a man aged 35 to 55 in good health and CMV-seropositive.

This clone occurred a few times. The chain has TRBV11-2 and TRBJ2-3; TRBD2 matches 13 bases. The CDR3 totals 16 residues. Germline CDR1 reads SGHAT; CDR2 reads FQNNGV. V lost 4 bases and J lost 5; bases outside the gene matches: 6. The CDR3 DNA follows: TGTGCCAGCAGCTCAAGGACTAGCGGGAGTATAGATACGCAGTATTTT. This translates into CASSSRTSGSIDTQYF.

CDR3: CASSHITSGSGVETQYF. DNA for the CDR3: TGCGCCAGCAGCCACATTACTAGCGGGAGTGGGGTAGAGACCCAGTACTTC. The rearrangement links TRBV4-3 to TRBJ2-5; 11 positions match TRBD2. Trimming cost V 3 bases and J 4 bases; bases outside gene matches: 10. Germline V gene lookup returns CDR1 LGHNA and CDR2 YSLEER. The CDR3 runs to 17 residues.

A few counts support this clone. The sample has other DNA sequences that encode this CDR3 too. The chain is built from TRBV27 and TRBJ1-2, with 7 bases that match TRBD1. This CDR3 contains 13 residues. V lost 3 bases, J lost 10 bases, and 8 bases stayed unmatched. Germline values: CDR1 MNHEY, CDR2 SMNVEV (reference sequence). CDR3 bases: TGTGCCAGCAGTTTCCGGGACAGCCGATCCTACACCTTC. It codes for CASSFRDSRSYTF.

This CDR3 reads CASSTQGAGEQFF. The CDR3 DNA follows: TGTGCCAGTAGTACCCAGGGGGCGGGTGAGCAGTTCTTC. The V call is TRBV19, the J call TRBJ2-1; the match to TRBD1 covers 8 bases. Germline assignment: CDR1 LNHDA and CDR2 SQIVND (reference sequence). V shed 4 bases, J shed 9 bases, and the junction held 5 bases outside the gene matches. This CDR3 comprises 13 residues.

This clone was counted only a few times. This chain joins TRBV5-1 and TRBJ1-4; 10 nucleotides match TRBD1. CDR1 SGHRS and CDR2 YFSETQ come from the germline V gene. This CDR3 is 15 amino acids long. The ends lost 4 bases at V and 6 bases at J; junction bases unmatched: 6. The CDR3: CASSTAGTGDEKLFF. The DNA of the CDR3 is TGCGCCAGCAGCACCGCCGGGACAGGGGATGAAAAACTGTTTTTT.

This clone has only a few counts. J is TRBJ2-2 and V is TRBV29-1, with a tentative D call TRBD2 (6 bases). The germline V gene has CDR1 SQVTM and CDR2 ANQGSEA. Trimming removed 1 base at V and 3 bases at J, with 12 bases between. The CDR3 is made up of 15 amino acids. The CDR3 coding sequence is TGCAGCGTTGAAGGTCGCGGGGTCGACACCGGGGAGCTGTTTTTT. Translation gives CSVEGRGVDTGELFF.

This clone has only a few counts. Written as DNA, the CDR3 is TGTGCCAGCAATACCGCCGGACAGGGAGTGAGGCAGCCCCAGCATTTT. Its translation is CASNTAGQGVRQPQHF. The chain joins TRBV28 to TRBJ1-5; 8 nucleotides match TRBD1. The CDR3 is 16 amino acids. Unmatched junction bases numbered 15, after V lost 7 bases and J lost 7 bases. Germline values: CDR1 MDHEN, CDR2 SYDVKM.

This clone was counted a few times. This chain connects TRBV27 to TRBJ2-5, with 9 bases that match TRBD2. V was clipped by 2 bases and J by 5 bases; unmatched bases: 6. The V gene's germline CDR1 is MNHEY and CDR2 SMNVEV (reference sequence). The CDR3 runs to 15 residues. CDR3 region: CASSLAGGPRETQYF. The CDR3 coding sequence is TGTGCCAGCAGTTTAGCGGGAGGGCCTAGGGAGACCCAGTACTTC.

Only a few counts were recorded for this clone. The V call is TRBV7-9, the J call TRBJ1-3; D ambiguous. CDR1 is SEHNR and CDR2 is FQNEAQ in the germline V gene (reference sequence). Trimming left V 5 bases short and J 4 bases short, with 9 bases between. This CDR3 spans 13 amino acids. CDR3 nucleotide sequence: TGTGCCAGCAGCCACCACAAAGGAAACACCATATATTTT. This sequence encodes CASSHHKGNTIYF.

This clone showed up just a few times. The chain uses TRBV27 and TRBJ1-5; D gene uncertain. V lost 0 bases and J lost 1, with 7 bases in between. The germline V gene encodes CDR1 MNHEY and CDR2 SMNVEV (reference sequence). This CDR3 comprises 15 residues. In nucleotides, the CDR3 is TGTGCCAGCAGTTTATCGCGTCAAAGCAATCAGCCCCAGCATTTT. Its protein is CASSLSRQSNQPQHF.

This clone was counted a few times. The DNA of the CDR3 is TGTGCCAGCAGGAAGACTAGCGGGGGGTTCAATGAGCAGTTCTTC. It is translated as CASRKTSGGFNEQFF. This sequence joins TRBV27 and TRBJ2-1; 13 positions match TRBD2. CDR1 and CDR2 from the germline V gene are MNHEY and SMNVEV (reference sequence). This CDR3 spans 15 amino acids. V lost 6 bases to trimming and J lost 6 bases; unmatched junction nucleotides: 5.

This clone has a handful of counts. The CDR3 nucleotides are TGTGCCAGCAGCTTAGCGCGAATTGTAGCGCGTCAAGAGACCCAGTACTTC. Protein: CASSLARIVARQETQYF. This rearrangement joins TRBV7-9 to TRBJ2-5; possible D gene TRBD2, 5 bases. This CDR3 has 17 residues. Germline V lookup: CDR1 SEHNR, CDR2 FQNEAQ (reference sequence). V dropped 0 bases and J dropped 2 bases, with 16 bases sitting between them.

This chain joins TRBV29-1 and TRBJ2-7; TRBD1 matches at 8 bases. In germline, CDR1 is SQVTM, CDR2 ANQGSEA. V lost 8 bases and J lost 4; bases outside the gene matches: 4. The CDR3 consists of 11 residues. The CDR3 region has the DNA TGCAGCTTTTGGACAGGGTACGAGCAGTACTTC. Residues: CSFWTGYEQYF.

The sample holds a few counts of this clone. CDR3 in DNA: TGTGCCAGCGCCGAGCCCCCTGGAGAGACCCAGTACTTC. It yields the protein CASAEPPGETQYF. The rearrangement links TRBV7-3 to TRBJ2-5; D is ambiguous. The ends were cut back, 8 bases at V and 4 bases at J, with 14 bases in the middle. CDR3 size: 13 residues. Germline CDR1 SGHTA, CDR2 FQGTGA.

The sample holds a few counts of this clone. V is TRBV10-3 and J is TRBJ1-1, with TRBD1 as a possible D gene (5 bases). The CDR3 loop spans 14 amino acids. Trimming took 7 bases from V and 1 from J, leaving 13 bases between them. Per the germline V gene, CDR1 is ENHRY and CDR2 is SYGVKD. The CDR3 loop is CAIKLEGENTEAFF. DNA of the CDR3: TGTGCCATCAAATTAGAAGGGGAGAACACTGAAGCTTTCTTT.

This clone showed up many times. This chain connects TRBV6-1 to TRBJ1-3; tentative D call: TRBD1 (5 bases). Trimming shortened V by 3 bases and J by 7 bases, and 7 bases separated the two germline ends. There are 12 residues in the CDR3. In germline, CDR1 is MNHNS, CDR2 SASEGT. DNA of the CDR3: TGTGCCAGCAGTGATTCAGGGAACACCATATATTTT. It specifies CASSDSGNTIYF.

The chain carries TRBV6-6 and TRBJ2-5; no reliable D call. With 2 bases removed from V and 7 bases from J, the gap between germline ends came to 8 bases. CDR1 MNHNY and CDR2 SVGAGI come from the germline V gene (reference sequence). The CDR3 sequence is 12 residues long. The CDR3 bases are TGTGCCAGCAGTTACCCCACGAGGACCCAGTACTTC. This translates into CASSYPTRTQYF.

This clone was detected only a few times. This chain's CDR3 is CASSNHRDGSPLHF. In DNA, the CDR3 is TGTGCCAGCAGTAACCACAGGGACGGTTCACCCCTCCACTTT. The rearrangement uses TRBV28 and TRBJ1-6, with D perhaps matching TRBD1 (6 bases). Germline CDR1 reads MDHEN; CDR2 reads SYDVKM. CDR3 length equals 14 residues. The V gene lost 5 bases and the J gene lost 9 bases, with 14 bases spanning the gap. Full variable domain (outside the CDR3, taken from reference TRBV28 and TRBJ1-6): DVKVTQSSRYLVKRTGEKVFLECVQDMDHENMFWYRQDPGLGLRLIYFSYDVKMKEKGDIPEGYSVSREKKERFSLILESASTNQTSMYLCASSNHRDGSPLHFGNGTRLTVT.

This clone occurred a few times. The gene calls are TRBV7-2 and TRBJ1-1; no clear D gene. The CDR3 length is 14 residues. Trimming stripped 1 base from V and 1 base from J, with 7 bases between. Germline assignment: CDR1 SGHTA and CDR2 FQGNSA. CDR3 nucleotide sequence: TGTGCCAGCAGCTTAGGAGGGTGGAACACTGAAGCTTTCTTT. Translation: CASSLGGWNTEAFF.

This clone was counted between two and nine times. The J gene is TRBJ2-5, the V gene TRBV7-9; 8 bases map to TRBD1. This CDR3 comprises 16 residues. V lost 3 bases to trimming and J lost 4 bases; unmatched junction nucleotides: 10. Germline lookup yields CDR1 SEHNR and CDR2 FQNEAQ (reference sequence). In nucleotides, the CDR3 is TGTGCCAGCAGCTTTGGTGGACAGGGAGGTGGAGAGACCCAGTACTTC. Residues: CASSFGGQGGGETQYF.

V usage is TRBV5-4 and J usage is TRBJ1-2; D is ambiguous. The CDR3 contains 13 residues. Deletions cut 3 bases from V and 2 bases from J, with 8 bases between. Germline loops: CDR1 SGHNT, CDR2 YYREEE (reference sequence). CDR3 in amino acids: CASSSEGNYGYTF. CDR3 bases: TGTGCCAGCAGCTCAGAGGGAAACTATGGCTACACCTTC.

This clone came up a few times. This chain joins TRBV5-1 and TRBJ2-7; D is undetermined. The CDR3 consists of 14 residues. V was clipped by 2 bases and J by 3 bases, with 12 bases between them. Per the germline V gene, CDR1 is SGHRS and CDR2 is YFSETQ. The CDR3 sequence: CASSFYRAYYEQYF. The CDR3 DNA follows: TGCGCCAGCAGCTTCTACAGAGCTTACTACGAGCAGTACTTC.

This clone was counted between two and nine times. V usage is TRBV7-9 and J usage is TRBJ2-7; the match to TRBD1 covers 9 bases. The CDR3 contains 16 residues. The junction had 9 bases not matched to a gene; V was cut back by 4 bases and J by 2 bases. Germline CDR1 reads SEHNR; CDR2 reads FQNEAQ (reference sequence). The CDR3: CASSSNRDRVAYEQYF. The CDR3 coding sequence is TGTGCCAGCAGCTCAAACCGGGACAGGGTGGCCTACGAGCAGTACTTC.

Only a few counts were recorded for this clone. The V call is TRBV7-6, the J call TRBJ2-1, with 8 bases matching TRBD2. From germline, CDR1 is SGHVS and CDR2 FNYEAQ. The CDR3 length is 16 residues. J was trimmed by 3 bases and V by 1 base; bases with no gene match: 5. CDR3 protein: CASSLVISGNYNEQFF. DNA for the CDR3: TGTGCCAGCAGCTTAGTTATTAGCGGGAACTACAATGAGCAGTTCTTC. Full variable domain (missing parts from reference TRBV7-6 and TRBJ2-1): GAGVSQSPRYKVTKRGQDVALRCDPISGHVSLYWYRQALGQGPEFLTYFNYEAQQDKSGLPNDRFSAERPEGSISTLTIQRTEQRDSAMYRCASSLVISGNYNEQFFGPGTRLTVL.

V is TRBV29-1 and J is TRBJ1-4; 7 nucleotides match TRBD1. The CDR3 is made up of 13 amino acids. CDR1 is SQVTM and CDR2 is ANQGSEA in the germline V gene. The V gene end was trimmed by 6 bases and the J gene end by 3 bases; junction bases not matched to a gene: 4. The CDR3 spells CSVAGTANEKLFF. CDR3 nucleotides: TGCAGCGTCGCCGGGACAGCTAATGAAAAACTGTTTTTT. The complete variable domain, with remaining parts taken from reference TRBV29-1 and TRBJ1-4, reads SAVISQKPSRDICQRGTSLTIQCQVDSQVTMMFWYRQQPGQSLTLIATANQGSEATYESGFVIDKFPISRPNLTFSTLTVSNMSPEDSSIYLCSVAGTANEKLFFGSGTQLSVL.

This clone came up a few times. The gene calls are TRBV29-1 and TRBJ2-2, with 12 bases matching TRBD1. CDR3 length: 14 residues. Germline lookup yields CDR1 SQVTM and CDR2 ANQGSEA. Trimming cost V 7 bases and J 4 bases; bases outside gene matches: 4. The CDR3 reads CSARDRGPTGELFF. The CDR3 nucleotides are TGCAGCGCCCGGGACAGGGGGCCCACCGGGGAGCTGTTTTTT.

This chain links TRBV4-2 with TRBJ1-2, with 7 nucleotides matching TRBD1. J lost 3 bases, V lost 5 bases, and 9 bases had no gene match. Germline V gives CDR1 LGHNA, CDR2 YNFKEQ. CDR3 length: 15 residues. The CDR3 region is CASSLRDSSDYGYTF. The CDR3 DNA reads TGTGCCAGCAGCTTACGGGACAGCTCTGACTATGGCTACACCTTC.

In its sample, this clone was seen many times. The V and J genes are TRBV15 and TRBJ1-6; tentative D call: TRBD1 (6 bases). The CDR3 runs to 15 residues. V lost 0 bases, J lost 6 bases, and 9 bases lay in between. Germline assignment: CDR1 LNHNV and CDR2 YYDKDF (reference sequence). CDR3 region: CATSRDKGVNSPLHF. DNA of the CDR3: TGTGCCACCAGCAGAGATAAGGGGGTTAATTCACCCCTCCACTTT.

This clone was detected a few times. The rearrangement joins TRBV11-3 to TRBJ2-7; 14 bases align to TRBD2. The V gene end was trimmed by 5 bases and the J gene end by 1 base; junction bases not matched to a gene: 4. Looked up from germline, CDR1 is SGHNT and CDR2 is YENEEA. This CDR3 spans 16 amino acids. CDR3 DNA sequence: TGTGCCAGCAGCGGGGGGACTAGCGGGAGATCCTACGAGCAGTACTTC. The encoded protein is CASSGGTSGRSYEQYF. The complete variable domain, with remaining parts taken from reference TRBV11-3 and TRBJ2-7, reads EAGVVQSPRYKIIEKKQPVAFWCNPISGHNTLYWYLQNLGQGPELLIRYENEEAVDDSQLPKDRFSAERLKGVDSTLKIQPAELGDSAVYLCASSGGTSGRSYEQYFGPGTRLTVT.